Presented here are 17 T cell receptor beta chains from one specimen sequenced in a study of response to subunit inactivated influenza vaccine. TCRdb re-analysed the RT-PCR reads in MiXCR, keeping a single row per CDR3 protein. The sample carries around 580,000 distinct CDR3 sequences, about 10% recorded once. The specimen was PBMCs from blood, collected on the day of vaccination. The receptors derive from a man aged 50 or older who received an inactivated influenza vaccine.

The chain joins TRBV18 to TRBJ2-5, with D hard to call. In germline, CDR1 is KGHSH, CDR2 LQKENI. V lost 4 bases and J lost 5, with 11 bases in between. The CDR3 spans 13 residues. This CDR3 reads CASSLEFSETQYF. CDR3 sequence (DNA): TGTGCCAGCTCACTCGAATTCTCGGAGACCCAGTACTTC.

This clonotype has just a few counts. The chain joins TRBV5-1 to TRBJ2-7; 8 positions match TRBD2. The CDR3 consists of 16 residues. V lost 2 bases and J lost 7; bases outside the gene matches: 14. Germline V gene sequence: CDR1 SGHRS, CDR2 YFSETQ. This CDR3 is CASSLLTSGPTWEQYF. CDR3 nucleotides: TGCGCCAGCAGCTTACTAACTAGCGGCCCGACCTGGGAGCAGTACTTC.

In this sample, this clonotype turned up many times. The CDR3, as DNA: TGTGCCAGCAGTTACTCAGGGAATGAGCAGTTCTTC. Its protein product is CASSYSGNEQFF. The chain employs TRBV6-5 and TRBJ2-1; D is unresolved. This CDR3 is built from 12 residues. Germline V gene data show CDR1 as MNHEY and CDR2 as SVGAGI. The V end was cut by 0 bases, the J end by 7 bases, with 4 bases between.

The chain combines TRBV29-1 with TRBJ2-7; D is perhaps TRBD1 or TRBD2 (5 bases each). Between the trimmed V and J ends, which lost 6 bases and 5 bases, there was a span of 11 bases. Germline V gene sequence: CDR1 SQVTM, CDR2 ANQGSEA. The CDR3 loop spans 11 amino acids. CDR3 region: CSVGTADEQYF. The CDR3, as DNA: TGCAGCGTCGGGACGGCGGACGAGCAGTACTTC.

Ten or more counts support this clonotype. The J gene is TRBJ2-2, the V gene TRBV4-3; D ambiguous. The CDR3 sequence is 18 residues long. Germline CDR1 LGHNA, CDR2 YSLEER. Between the trimmed V and J ends, which lost 4 bases and 5 bases, there was a span of 23 bases. CDR3 sequence (DNA): TGCGCCAGCAGCCCTGGTCTGGGCACGAAGGCTAGGACCGGGGAGCTGTTTTTT. Its protein product is CASSPGLGTKARTGELFF.

V usage is TRBV20-1 and J usage is TRBJ2-2, with D perhaps given as TRBD1 or TRBD2 (5 bases each). V lost 3 bases, J lost 1 base, and 9 bases lay in between. Per germline, CDR1 DFQATT and CDR2 SNEGSKA (reference sequence). The length of the CDR3 is 14 residues. The CDR3 DNA is TGCAGTGCTAGCTTTGGGGGGAACACCGGGGAGCTGTTTTTT. Its translation is CSASFGGNTGELFF.

The rearrangement uses TRBV29-1 and TRBJ1-1; the match to TRBD1 covers 9 bases. The ends lost 6 bases at V and 5 bases at J; junction bases unmatched: 10. Germline lookup yields CDR1 SQVTM and CDR2 ANQGSEA. This CDR3 is 14 amino acids long. The CDR3 DNA reads TGCAGCGTCTACCGGACAGGGGCGGGGACTGAAGCTTTCTTT. This translates into CSVYRTGAGTEAFF. Supplemented by reference TRBV29-1 and TRBJ1-1, the full variable domain reads SAVISQKPSRDICQRGTSLTIQCQVDSQVTMMFWYRQQPGQSLTLIATANQGSEATYESGFVIDKFPISRPNLTFSTLTVSNMSPEDSSIYLCSVYRTGAGTEAFFGQGTRLTVV.

The V call is TRBV15, the J call TRBJ2-5; the match to TRBD1 covers 9 bases. CDR3 length: 16 residues. CDR1 is LNHNV and CDR2 is YYDKDF in the germline V gene (reference sequence). With V trimmed by 1 base and J by 4 bases, 7 bases remained unmatched. The CDR3 is CATSRGGDRVVETQYF. In nucleotides, the CDR3 is TGTGCCACCAGCAGAGGGGGGGACAGGGTAGTAGAGACCCAGTACTTC.

Concerning this clonotype: A clone one base away is much larger, so this may be a read error. This chain links TRBV20-1 with TRBJ2-3; unclear D gene. Trimming shortened V by 4 bases and J by 1 base, and 12 bases separated the two germline ends. Germline loops: CDR1 DFQATT, CDR2 SNEGSKA (reference sequence). CDR3 length: 14 amino acids. This chain's CDR3 is CSATLGMGTDTQYF. The DNA of the CDR3 is TGCAGTGCTACCTTGGGGATGGGCACAGATACGCAGTATTTT.

The chain joins TRBV5-6 to TRBJ2-5; D possibly corresponds to TRBD2 (6 bases). Germline loops: CDR1 SGHDT, CDR2 YYEEEE. V dropped 4 bases and J dropped 5 bases, with 15 bases sitting between them. CDR3 length: 14 residues. The CDR3 loop reads CASSPGLRTETQYF. The CDR3 DNA reads as TGTGCCAGCAGCCCGGGACTTAGAACGGAGACCCAGTACTTC.

At least ten counts were recorded for this clonotype. The rearrangement joins TRBV2 to TRBJ2-2; 8 bases are shared with TRBD1. In germline, CDR1 is SNHLY, CDR2 FYNNEI. J lost 4 bases, V lost 5 bases, and 9 bases had no gene match. CDR3 length: 16 residues. The chain's CDR3 is CASSYRGERGTGELFF. The CDR3 DNA sequence: TGTGCCAGCAGTTACAGGGGGGAACGGGGCACCGGGGAGCTGTTTTTT.

In this sample, this clonotype turned up many times. The chain employs TRBV29-1 and TRBJ2-1; 9 positions agree with TRBD2. The CDR3 covers 15 residues. The junction had 11 bases not matched to a gene; V was cut back by 4 bases and J by 7 bases. Germline lookup yields CDR1 SQVTM and CDR2 ANQGSEA. CDR3 region: CSVALFQTSGNEQFF. CDR3 in DNA: TGCAGCGTTGCGTTGTTTCAGACTAGCGGTAATGAGCAGTTCTTC.

The genes are TRBV5-1 and TRBJ1-4; the D gene is possibly TRBD1 (5 bases). The germline V gene has CDR1 SGHRS and CDR2 YFSETQ. Deletions cut 0 bases from V and 3 bases from J, with 15 bases between. This CDR3 has 17 amino acids. In DNA, the CDR3 is TGCGCCAGCAGCTTGGGGGGCAGCTCGGACCCTAATGAAAAACTGTTTTTT. Its protein product is CASSLGGSSDPNEKLFF.

This chain uses TRBV27 with TRBJ1-1; TRBD1 might be the D (6 bases). Trimming removed 2 bases at V and 3 bases at J, with 10 bases between. This CDR3 is 14 amino acids long. Germline loops: CDR1 MNHEY, CDR2 SMNVEV (reference sequence). This CDR3 is CASSLNRVDTEAFF. Here the CDR3 DNA reads TGTGCCAGCAGTTTAAACAGGGTTGACACTGAAGCTTTCTTT.

There are a few counts of this clonotype. The rearrangement joins TRBV7-9 to TRBJ2-5; D call uncertain. The CDR3 is 13 amino acids. Trimming took 5 bases from V and 2 from J, leaving 9 bases between them. From germline, CDR1 is SEHNR and CDR2 FQNEAQ (reference sequence). The CDR3 is CASSKQIQETQYF. The CDR3 region has the DNA TGTGCCAGCAGCAAACAGATACAAGAGACCCAGTACTTC.

The V call is TRBV7-2, the J call TRBJ2-1; weak D call: TRBD2 (6 bases). The V gene lost 2 bases and the J gene lost 4 bases, with 12 bases spanning the gap. The CDR3 totals 15 residues. Germline CDR1 SGHTA, CDR2 FQGNSA. The CDR3 DNA is TGTGCCAGCAGCTTAATATCGGGGGATTACAATGAGCAGTTCTTC. Translated: CASSLISGDYNEQFF.

This clonotype has at least ten counts. V is TRBV25-1 and J is TRBJ2-1, with 7 bases aligning to TRBD2. This CDR3 region has 16 residues. V dropped 5 bases and J dropped 3; count of bases not matched to a gene: 10. Germline CDR1 reads MGHDK; CDR2 reads SYGVNS. CDR3 residues: CASSSTLRDYYNEQFF. The CDR3 DNA reads TGTGCCAGCAGTTCCACCCTTCGGGACTACTACAATGAGCAGTTCTTC.